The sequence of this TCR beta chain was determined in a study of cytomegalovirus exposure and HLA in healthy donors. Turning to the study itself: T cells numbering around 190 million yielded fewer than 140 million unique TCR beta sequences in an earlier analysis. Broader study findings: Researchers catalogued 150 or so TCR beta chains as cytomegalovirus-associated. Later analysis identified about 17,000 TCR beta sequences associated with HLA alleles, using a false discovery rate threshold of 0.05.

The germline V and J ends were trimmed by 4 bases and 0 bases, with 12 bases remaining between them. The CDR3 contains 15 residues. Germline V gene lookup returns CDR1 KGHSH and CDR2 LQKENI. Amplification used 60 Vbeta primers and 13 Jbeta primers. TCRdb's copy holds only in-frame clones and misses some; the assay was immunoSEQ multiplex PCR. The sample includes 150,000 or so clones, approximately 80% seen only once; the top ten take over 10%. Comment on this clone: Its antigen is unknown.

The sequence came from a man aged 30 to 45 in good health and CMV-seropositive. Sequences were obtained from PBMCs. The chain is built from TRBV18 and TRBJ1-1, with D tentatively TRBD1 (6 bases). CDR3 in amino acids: CASSRMDSMNTEAFF. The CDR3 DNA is TGTGCCAGCTCACGTATGGACAGCATGAACACTGAAGCTTTCTTT.